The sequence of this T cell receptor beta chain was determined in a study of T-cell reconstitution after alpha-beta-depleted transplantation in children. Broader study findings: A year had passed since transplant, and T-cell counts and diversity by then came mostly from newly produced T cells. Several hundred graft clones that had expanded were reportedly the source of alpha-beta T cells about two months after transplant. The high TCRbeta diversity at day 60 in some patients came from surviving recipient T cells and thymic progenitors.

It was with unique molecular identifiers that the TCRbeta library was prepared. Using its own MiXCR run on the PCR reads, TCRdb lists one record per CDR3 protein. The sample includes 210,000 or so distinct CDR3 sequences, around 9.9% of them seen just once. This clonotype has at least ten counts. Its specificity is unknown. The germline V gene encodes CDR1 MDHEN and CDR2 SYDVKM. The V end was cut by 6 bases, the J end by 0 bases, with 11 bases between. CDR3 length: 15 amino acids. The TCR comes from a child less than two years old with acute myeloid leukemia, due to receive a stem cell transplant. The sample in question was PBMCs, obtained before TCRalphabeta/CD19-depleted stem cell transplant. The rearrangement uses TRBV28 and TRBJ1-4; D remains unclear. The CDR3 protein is CASSSAGATNEKLFF. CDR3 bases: TGTGCCAGCAGCTCGGCAGGCGCAACTAATGAAAAACTGTTTTTT.